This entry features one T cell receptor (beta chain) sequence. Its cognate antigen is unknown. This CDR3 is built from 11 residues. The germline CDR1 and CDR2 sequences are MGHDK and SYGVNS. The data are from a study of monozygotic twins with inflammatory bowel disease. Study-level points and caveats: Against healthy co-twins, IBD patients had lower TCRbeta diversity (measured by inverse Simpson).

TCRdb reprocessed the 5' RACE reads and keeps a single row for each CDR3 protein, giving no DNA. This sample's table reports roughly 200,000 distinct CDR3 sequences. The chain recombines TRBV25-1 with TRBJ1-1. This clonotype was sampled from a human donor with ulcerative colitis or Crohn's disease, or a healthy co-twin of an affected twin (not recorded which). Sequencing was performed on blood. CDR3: CASRGNTEAFF.